This is a list of T cell receptor beta chains from one sample in a study of hypomethylating agent response in myelodysplastic syndrome. The method was immunoSEQ multiplex PCR; TCRdb's version includes in-frame clones alone and lacks a portion of them. The sample carries more than 9,000 clones, 83% recorded once. This sample comprised bone marrow, obtained before or after starting hypomethylating agent treatment for myelodysplastic syndrome (not recorded which). These receptor sequences come from a human donor with myelodysplastic syndrome. CDR3s include the opening cysteine and the closing phenylalanine or tryptophan. The order of the fields is V gene, clone size, D gene, J gene, CDR3 DNA, CDR3 protein. The D gene is left open where the match is weak. The size field is filled for only some rows; it gives once, few, many or a size class.

v_call: TRBV6-1
clone_size: .
d_call: .
j_call: TRBJ1-2
cdr3_nt: TGTGCCAGCAGTGAAGGCTTTGGACGGACCTATGGCTACACCTTC
cdr3_aa: CASSEGFGRTYGYTF

v_call: TRBV10-3
clone_size: .
d_call: .
j_call: TRBJ1-5
cdr3_nt: TGTGCCATCAGTGACCGGGATCAGCCCCAGCATTTT
cdr3_aa: CAISDRDQPQHF

v_call: TRBV19
clone_size: once
d_call: .
j_call: TRBJ1-1
cdr3_nt: TGTGCCAGTAGTATAGCGGGGACAAGAAGGAGCACTGAAGCTTTCTTT
cdr3_aa: CASSIAGTRRSTEAFF

v_call: TRBV4-2
clone_size: .
d_call: .
j_call: TRBJ2-7
cdr3_nt: TGTGCCAGCAGCCAGGGCGGACAGTCCTACGAGCAGTACTTC
cdr3_aa: CASSQGGQSYEQYF

v_call: TRBV11-3
clone_size: .
d_call: TRBD1
j_call: TRBJ2-1
cdr3_nt: TGTGCCAGCAGCACCGACAGGGGGACAAATGAGCAGTTCTTC
cdr3_aa: CASSTDRGTNEQFF

v_call: TRBV11-2
clone_size: .
d_call: .
j_call: TRBJ2-3
cdr3_nt: TGTGCCAGCAGCTTAGATACAGATACGCAGTATTTT
cdr3_aa: CASSLDTDTQYF

v_call: TRBV10-1
clone_size: .
d_call: TRBD1
j_call: TRBJ2-5
cdr3_nt: TGCGCCAGCAATCAGGACAGGGCGGGTTCGGAGACCCAGTACTTC
cdr3_aa: CASNQDRAGSETQYF

v_call: TRBV6-4
clone_size: .
d_call: TRBD1
j_call: TRBJ2-1
cdr3_nt: TGTGCCAGCAGTGACCTGGGACAGGGGATGAATGAGCAGTTCTTC
cdr3_aa: CASSDLGQGMNEQFF

v_call: TRBV29-1
clone_size: .
d_call: .
j_call: TRBJ2-7
cdr3_nt: TGCAGCGCCCCGAGAGGAACCGGGGCAGAAGAGTACGAGCAGTACTTC
cdr3_aa: CSAPRGTGAEEYEQYF

v_call: TRBV2
clone_size: .
d_call: .
j_call: TRBJ2-5
cdr3_nt: TGTGCCAGCAGTGCCCCCAGGGCTGAGCAGTACTTC
cdr3_aa: CASSAPRAEQYF

v_call: TRBV5-1
clone_size: .
d_call: .
j_call: TRBJ2-2
cdr3_nt: TGCGCCAGCAGCTTGGCAAGTCGCGGAGGGGAGCTGTTTTTT
cdr3_aa: CASSLASRGGELFF

v_call: TRBV2
clone_size: .
d_call: .
j_call: TRBJ2-1
cdr3_nt: TGTGCCAGCAGGCGTTTCTACAATGAGCAGTTCTTC
cdr3_aa: CASRRFYNEQFF

v_call: TRBV9
clone_size: .
d_call: .
j_call: TRBJ2-5
cdr3_nt: TGTGCCAGCAGCGTAGAGTGGGGGGCCCCGGGAGAGACCCAGTACTTC
cdr3_aa: CASSVEWGAPGETQYF

v_call: TRBV5-4
clone_size: .
d_call: .
j_call: TRBJ1-1
cdr3_nt: TGTGCCAGCAGCCTAGAGCGTTCCACTGAAGCTTTCTTT
cdr3_aa: CASSLERSTEAFF

v_call: TRBV5-4
clone_size: .
d_call: .
j_call: TRBJ2-5
cdr3_nt: TGTGCCAGCAGCTTGTGGGGAACCAGGCTAGAGACCCAGTACTTC
cdr3_aa: CASSLWGTRLETQYF

v_call: TRBV9
clone_size: .
d_call: TRBD1
j_call: TRBJ1-4
cdr3_nt: TGTGCCAGCAGCGTTGAAGGGACAGGAAATGAAAAACTGTTTTTT
cdr3_aa: CASSVEGTGNEKLFF

v_call: TRBV4-2
clone_size: .
d_call: .
j_call: TRBJ1-2
cdr3_nt: TGTGCCAGCAGCCAAGCAAGCAGGCCCTATGGCTACACCTTC
cdr3_aa: CASSQASRPYGYTF

v_call: TRBV7-3
clone_size: .
d_call: .
j_call: TRBJ2-1
cdr3_nt: TGTGCCAGCAGCTGGGGACTCGGCTACGATGAGCAGTTCTTC
cdr3_aa: CASSWGLGYDEQFF

v_call: TRBV5-5
clone_size: .
d_call: TRBD2
j_call: TRBJ2-1
cdr3_nt: TGTGCCAGCAGCGCTAGCGGATCCTCCTACAATGAGCAGTTCTTC
cdr3_aa: CASSASGSSYNEQFF

v_call: TRBV5-1
clone_size: .
d_call: TRBD2
j_call: TRBJ2-1
cdr3_nt: TGCGCCAGCAGCCTCCTTCCGGGACTACAAAACTCCTACAATGAGCAGTTCTTC
cdr3_aa: CASSLLPGLQNSYNEQFF

v_call: TRBV5-1
clone_size: .
d_call: .
j_call: TRBJ2-2
cdr3_nt: TGCGCCAGCAGTACCAACGGCAGGGGCTACACCGGGGAGCTGTTTTTT
cdr3_aa: CASSTNGRGYTGELFF

v_call: TRBV6-6
clone_size: few
d_call: TRBD1
j_call: TRBJ1-1
cdr3_nt: TGTGCCAGCAGTTACGAACGGGACAGGGCGAACACTGAAGCTTTCTTT
cdr3_aa: CASSYERDRANTEAFF

v_call: TRBV5-1
clone_size: .
d_call: TRBD1
j_call: TRBJ1-2
cdr3_nt: TGCGCCAGCAGCTTGGGACAGGGGGCGCGGGGCTACACCTTC
cdr3_aa: CASSLGQGARGYTF

v_call: TRBV12-5
clone_size: .
d_call: .
j_call: TRBJ1-1
cdr3_nt: TGTGCTAGTGGTTTGGTACACGGAACTGAAGCTTTCTTT
cdr3_aa: CASGLVHGTEAFF

v_call: TRBV5-4
clone_size: .
d_call: .
j_call: TRBJ2-3
cdr3_nt: TGTGCCAGCAGCTTGGTGGGGACGACAGATACGCAGTATTTT
cdr3_aa: CASSLVGTTDTQYF

v_call: TRBV4-2
clone_size: .
d_call: .
j_call: TRBJ1-1
cdr3_nt: TGTGCCAGCAGCCAATCAACGACAGGTCCTGAAGCTTTCTTT
cdr3_aa: CASSQSTTGPEAFF

v_call: TRBV6-6
clone_size: few
d_call: .
j_call: TRBJ1-6
cdr3_nt: TGTGCCAGCAGGGACAGCAATTCACCCCTCCACTTT
cdr3_aa: CASRDSNSPLHF

v_call: TRBV5-6
clone_size: medium-sized
d_call: .
j_call: TRBJ2-7
cdr3_nt: TGTGCCAGCAGCTTGCGGGTAAGCTCCTACGAGCAGTACTTC
cdr3_aa: CASSLRVSSYEQYF

v_call: TRBV20-1
clone_size: .
d_call: .
j_call: TRBJ2-3
cdr3_nt: TGCAGTGCTACAGTTACAGATACGCAGTATTTT
cdr3_aa: CSATVTDTQYF

v_call: TRBV4-1
clone_size: few
d_call: TRBD1
j_call: TRBJ1-1
cdr3_nt: TGCGCCAGCAGTAGACAGGGAAGGACTGAAGCTTTCTTT
cdr3_aa: CASSRQGRTEAFF

v_call: TRBV7-9
clone_size: .
d_call: .
j_call: TRBJ2-7
cdr3_nt: TGTGCCAGCAGCTTAGGGCTAAGAGAGTTAGGGCAGTACTTC
cdr3_aa: CASSLGLRELGQYF

v_call: TRBV6-1
clone_size: .
d_call: TRBD2
j_call: TRBJ2-7
cdr3_nt: TGTGCCAGCAGGGTGGTACTAGCGGACCCTTACGAGCAGTACTTC
cdr3_aa: CASRVVLADPYEQYF

v_call: TRBV2
clone_size: .
d_call: .
j_call: TRBJ1-1
cdr3_nt: TGTGCCACCAGGACTATCAGCACTGAAGCTTTCTTT
cdr3_aa: CATRTISTEAFF

v_call: TRBV7-3
clone_size: .
d_call: .
j_call: TRBJ2-5
cdr3_nt: TGTGCCAGCAGCCCAAGATGGGGAGAGACCCAGTACTTC
cdr3_aa: CASSPRWGETQYF

v_call: TRBV5-1
clone_size: few
d_call: TRBD1
j_call: TRBJ1-6
cdr3_nt: TGCGCCAGCAGCTTGGGGGACAGTGCTAATTCACCCCTCCACTTT
cdr3_aa: CASSLGDSANSPLHF

v_call: TRBV18
clone_size: once
d_call: .
j_call: TRBJ1-2
cdr3_nt: TGTGCCAGCTCACCTAGGGCTGGGGCGTATAACTATGGCTACACCTTC
cdr3_aa: CASSPRAGAYNYGYTF

v_call: TRBV7-6
clone_size: large
d_call: .
j_call: TRBJ2-3
cdr3_nt: TGTGCCAGCAGCTCGACTGGGCTGGGGGAGGTTGCAGATACGCAGTATTTT
cdr3_aa: CASSSTGLGEVADTQYF

v_call: TRBV2
clone_size: .
d_call: .
j_call: TRBJ1-5
cdr3_nt: TGTGCCAGCAGTAGGGACAATAGCAATCAGCCCCAGCATTTT
cdr3_aa: CASSRDNSNQPQHF

v_call: TRBV9
clone_size: .
d_call: TRBD1
j_call: TRBJ1-1
cdr3_nt: TGTGCCAGCAGCGAATCTCGGACAGGGGGTCTCGGAGGCACTGAAGCTTTCTTT
cdr3_aa: CASSESRTGGLGGTEAFF

v_call: TRBV6-1
clone_size: .
d_call: .
j_call: TRBJ1-2
cdr3_nt: TGTGCCAGCAGTGAATCCTCCCACTATGGCTACACCTTC
cdr3_aa: CASSESSHYGYTF

v_call: TRBV28
clone_size: .
d_call: .
j_call: TRBJ2-5
cdr3_nt: TGTGCCAGCAGTTATGGGGGGTCTCAAGAGACCCAGTACTTC
cdr3_aa: CASSYGGSQETQYF

v_call: TRBV5-1
clone_size: .
d_call: .
j_call: TRBJ2-5
cdr3_nt: TGCGCCAGCAGCTTGGGGCCGGGACGTCAAGAGACCCAGTACTTC
cdr3_aa: CASSLGPGRQETQYF

v_call: TRBV7-9
clone_size: .
d_call: .
j_call: TRBJ1-1
cdr3_nt: TGTGCCAGCAGCTTTACGGGATTCACTGAAGCTTTCTTT
cdr3_aa: CASSFTGFTEAFF

v_call: TRBV18
clone_size: once
d_call: .
j_call: TRBJ2-7
cdr3_nt: TGTGCCAGCTCACCTCTTGACAGGACCTACGAGCAGTACTTC
cdr3_aa: CASSPLDRTYEQYF

v_call: TRBV7-3
clone_size: .
d_call: .
j_call: TRBJ2-1
cdr3_nt: TGTGCCAGCAGCTTAACGACAACGGGAGTGCAGAATGAGCAGTTCTTC
cdr3_aa: CASSLTTTGVQNEQFF

v_call: TRBV5-4
clone_size: .
d_call: TRBD1
j_call: TRBJ1-1
cdr3_nt: TGTGCCAGCAGCTTGGGGGACAGGGCAACTGAAGCTTTCTTT
cdr3_aa: CASSLGDRATEAFF

v_call: TRBV19
clone_size: .
d_call: .
j_call: TRBJ1-5
cdr3_nt: TGTGCCAGTAGATACGGGACCAATCAGCCCCAGCATTTT
cdr3_aa: CASRYGTNQPQHF

v_call: TRBV5-1
clone_size: .
d_call: TRBD1
j_call: TRBJ1-2
cdr3_nt: TGCGCCAGCAGCAAGGACAGGGGCGCGATTGGCTACACCTTC
cdr3_aa: CASSKDRGAIGYTF

v_call: TRBV5-1
clone_size: .
d_call: .
j_call: TRBJ2-1
cdr3_nt: TGCGCCAGCAAATTTGAGGCTAGCTCCTACAATGAGCAGTTCTTC
cdr3_aa: CASKFEASSYNEQFF

v_call: TRBV2
clone_size: .
d_call: .
j_call: TRBJ2-7
cdr3_nt: TGTGCCAGCACAGGAGTCTTGACCTACGAGCAGTACTTC
cdr3_aa: CASTGVLTYEQYF

v_call: TRBV7-2
clone_size: .
d_call: .
j_call: TRBJ2-3
cdr3_nt: TGTGCCAGCAGCTTAGGGGGGGTTGAGGATACGCAGTATTTT
cdr3_aa: CASSLGGVEDTQYF

v_call: TRBV18
clone_size: .
d_call: .
j_call: TRBJ1-1
cdr3_nt: TGTGCCAGCTCTTCCTCAGGGGACACTGAAGCTTTCTTT
cdr3_aa: CASSSSGDTEAFF

v_call: TRBV19
clone_size: once
d_call: .
j_call: TRBJ2-2
cdr3_nt: TGTGCCAGTAGTATAGGAGAGGGTAGTACCGGGGAGCTGTTTTTT
cdr3_aa: CASSIGEGSTGELFF